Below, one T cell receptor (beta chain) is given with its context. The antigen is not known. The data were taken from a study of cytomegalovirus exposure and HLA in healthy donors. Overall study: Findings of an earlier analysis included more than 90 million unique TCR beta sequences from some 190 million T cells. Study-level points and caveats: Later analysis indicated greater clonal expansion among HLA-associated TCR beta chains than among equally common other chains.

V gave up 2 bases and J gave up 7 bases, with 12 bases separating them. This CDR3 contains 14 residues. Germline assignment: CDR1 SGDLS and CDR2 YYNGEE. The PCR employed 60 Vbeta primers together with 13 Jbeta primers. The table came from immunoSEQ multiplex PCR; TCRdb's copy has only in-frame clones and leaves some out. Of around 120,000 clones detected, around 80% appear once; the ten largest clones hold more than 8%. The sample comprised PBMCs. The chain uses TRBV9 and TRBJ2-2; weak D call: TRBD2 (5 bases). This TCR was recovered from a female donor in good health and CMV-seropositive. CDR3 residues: CASSVFGDGGELFF. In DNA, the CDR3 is TGTGCCAGCAGCGTTTTCGGGGATGGCGGGGAGCTGTTTTTT.